This entry concerns a single T cell receptor (beta chain). The sample originates from a study of identifying expanded T cells in peripheral blood. During the collection period, no donor immune events like infections were recorded. Produced via immunoSEQ multiplex PCR; TCRdb's table is partial and in-frame only. The sample has about 86,000 clones, about 88% seen once. This sequence originates from a person aged 18 to 75 in good health. Specimen: blood.

CDR3 protein: CASSPLGDTQYF. The CDR3 DNA follows: TGTGCCAGCAGCCCCCTTGGCGATACGCAGTATTTT. The chain carries TRBV27 and TRBJ2-3, with D unresolved. From germline, CDR1 is MNHEY and CDR2 SMNVEV (reference sequence). This CDR3 has 12 residues. V was cut by 6 bases and J by 6 bases, with 10 bases left in between.